The present entry profiles one TCR beta chain with its context. Its antigen is unidentified. This entry belongs to a study of cytomegalovirus exposure and HLA in healthy donors. Study-level findings and limits: Whilst most TCR sequences proved rare, a subset of public TCRs occurred across many donors. At a 0.05 false discovery rate, a later analysis found some 18,000 TCR beta sequences to be associated with HLA alleles. For most TCR beta V segments, an earlier analysis put the productive rate at about 90% or about 30% of the time. In presence/absence analyses, roughly uniform sequencing depth across donors was assumed.

The PCR was carried out with 60 Vbeta primers and 13 Jbeta primers. TCRdb's copy holds only in-frame clones and misses some; the assay was immunoSEQ multiplex PCR. The repertoire consists of approximately 110,000 clones, with about 74% occurring once and the leading ten covering 4.8%. Looked up from germline, CDR1 is SEHNR and CDR2 is FQNEAQ (reference sequence). The V gene end was trimmed by 1 base and the J gene end by 1 base; junction bases not matched to a gene: 2. The CDR3 totals 16 residues. The V and J genes are TRBV7-9 and TRBJ2-3; TRBD2 matches at 10 bases. The TCR comes from a man between 25 and 39 years old in good health and CMV-seropositive. The sequencing sample was made of PBMCs. The CDR3: CASSLVLAGGTDTQYF. The CDR3, as DNA: TGTGCCAGCAGCTTAGTGCTAGCGGGGGGCACAGATACGCAGTATTTT.